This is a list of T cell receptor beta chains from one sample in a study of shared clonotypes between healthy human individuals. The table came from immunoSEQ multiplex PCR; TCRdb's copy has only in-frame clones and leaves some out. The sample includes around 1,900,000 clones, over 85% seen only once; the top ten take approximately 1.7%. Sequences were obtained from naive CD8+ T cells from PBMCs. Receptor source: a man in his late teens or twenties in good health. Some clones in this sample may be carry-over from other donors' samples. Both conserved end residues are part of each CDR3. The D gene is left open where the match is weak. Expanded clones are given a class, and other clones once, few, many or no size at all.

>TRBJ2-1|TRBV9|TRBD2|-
TGTGCCAGCAGCGGCCGACTAGCGGACTCCTACAATGAGCAGTTCTTC
CASSGRLADSYNEQFF
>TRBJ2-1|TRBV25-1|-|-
TGTGCCAGCACCGGAGGGCGGGTATACAATGAGCAGTTCTTC
CASTGGRVYNEQFF
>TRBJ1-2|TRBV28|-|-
TGTGCCAGCAGTTTACTACCTGGGGTAGGCTACACCTTC
CASSLLPGVGYTF
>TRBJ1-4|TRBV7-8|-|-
TGTGCCAGCAGCTTAAGTTTGGGGGATCTGGATTGGGTGGGAGAAAAACTGTTTTTT
CASSLSLGDLDWVGEKLFF
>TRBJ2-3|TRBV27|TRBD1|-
TGTGCCAGCAGTTTAAGGGACAGGGGGCTGGCTACGCAGTATTTT
CASSLRDRGLATQYF
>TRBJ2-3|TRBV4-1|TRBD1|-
TGCGCCAGCAGCCAAATGGGACAGAGCACAGATACGCAGTATTTT
CASSQMGQSTDTQYF
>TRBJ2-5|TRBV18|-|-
TGTGCCAGCTCACCACTGTCTACAGGCCGAGAGACCCAGTACTTC
CASSPLSTGRETQYF
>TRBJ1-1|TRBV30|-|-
TGTGCCTGGAGTGATAACCTACAAGCTTTCTTT
CAWSDNLQAFF
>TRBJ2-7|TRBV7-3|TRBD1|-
TGTGCCAGCACCCGACAGGGGAGCTACGAGCAGTACTTC
CASTRQGSYEQYF
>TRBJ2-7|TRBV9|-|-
TGTGCCAGCAGCGTAGCTATGACAGACGAGCAGTACTTC
CASSVAMTDEQYF
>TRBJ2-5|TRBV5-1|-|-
TGCGCCAGCAGCTTGGGGCAGGGGCGGGAGACCCAGTACTTC
CASSLGQGRETQYF
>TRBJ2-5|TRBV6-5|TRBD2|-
TGTGCCAGCAGTTACTCTTGGGGGGGAGAAACAGAGACCCAGTACTTC
CASSYSWGGETETQYF
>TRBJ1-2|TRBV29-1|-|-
TGCAGCGTGACACCCGGGACCACAGGGGGCTACACCTTC
CSVTPGTTGGYTF
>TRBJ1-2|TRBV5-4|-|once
TGTGCCAGCAGCTTGGGACGGGAAGCTAACTATGGCTACACCTTC
CASSLGREANYGYTF
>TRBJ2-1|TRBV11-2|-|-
TGTGCCAGCAGCCATATAGCCACGTACAATGAGCAGTTCTTC
CASSHIATYNEQFF
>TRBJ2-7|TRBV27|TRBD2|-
TGTGCCAGCAGTCCTATACTGGCTAGCGGAGCCTACGAGCAGTACTTC
CASSPILASGAYEQYF
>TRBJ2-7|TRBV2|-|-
TGTGCCAGCAGTGACAACTCCTACGAGCAGTACTTC
CASSDNSYEQYF
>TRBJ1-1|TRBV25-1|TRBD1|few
TGTGCCAGCCAGGGGGGTTGGAACACTGAAGCTTTCTTT
CASQGGWNTEAFF
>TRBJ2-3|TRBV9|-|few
TGTGCCAGCAGGAGCACAGATACGCAGTATTTT
CASRSTDTQYF
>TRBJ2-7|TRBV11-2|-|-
TGTGCCAGCAGCTTAGGTGACAGACCTTATAACCGGAACGAGCAGTACTTC
CASSLGDRPYNRNEQYF
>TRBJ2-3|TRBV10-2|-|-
TGCGCCAGCAGTGGACAAACAGGTCTCCCGGTGAATTTT
CASSGQTGLPVNF
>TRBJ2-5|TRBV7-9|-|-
TGTGCCAGCAGCTTAGTCCTAACTGGAGAGACCCAGTACTTC
CASSLVLTGETQYF
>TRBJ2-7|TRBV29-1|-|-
TGCAGCGTGGGGGACAAGGTCTACGAGCAGTACTTC
CSVGDKVYEQYF
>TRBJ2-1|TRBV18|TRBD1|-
TGTGCCAGCTCCTTCGGACAGGATACCTACAATGAGCAGTTCTTC
CASSFGQDTYNEQFF
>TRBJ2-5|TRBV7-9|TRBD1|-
TGTGCCAGCAGCCTTAGGACAGGGGCTAAAGAGACCCAGTACTTC
CASSLRTGAKETQYF
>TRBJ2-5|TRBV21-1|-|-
TGTGCCAGCAGCGCCTGCGGGACTAGCGGGAGGTTGGAAGAGACCCAGTACTTC
CASSACGTSGRLEETQYF
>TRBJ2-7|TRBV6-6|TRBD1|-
TGTGCCAGCGGGGACAGGGGAGGCGAGCAGTACTTC
CASGDRGGEQYF
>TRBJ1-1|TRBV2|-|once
TGTGCCAGCAGTGATATAACAGACATGAACACTGAAGCTTTCTTT
CASSDITDMNTEAFF
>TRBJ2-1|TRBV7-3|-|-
TGTGCCAGCAGCTCCGGCCAGGCATCCTACAATGAGCAGTTCTTC
CASSSGQASYNEQFF
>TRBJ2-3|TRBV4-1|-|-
TGCGCCAGCAGCCAAGAAATCGGCTACTTCACAGATACGCAGTATTTT
CASSQEIGYFTDTQYF
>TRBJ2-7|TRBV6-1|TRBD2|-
TGTGCCAGCAGCTTCGGGGGGAGCTCCTACGAGCAGTACTTC
CASSFGGSSYEQYF
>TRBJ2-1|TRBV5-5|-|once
TGTGCCAGCAACGACTGGCTCCGGGCTGAGCAGTTCTTC
CASNDWLRAEQFF
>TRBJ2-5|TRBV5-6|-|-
TGTGCCAGCAGCTTGGGGCAGGAGACCCAGTACTTC
CASSLGQETQYF
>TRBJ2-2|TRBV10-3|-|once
TGTGCCAACCGATTGTCGAACACCGGGGAGCTGTTTTTT
CANRLSNTGELFF
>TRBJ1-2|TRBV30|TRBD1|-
TGTGCCTGGAGCCCGACCAGGACAGGGCTCCCTTATGGCTACACCTTC
CAWSPTRTGLPYGYTF